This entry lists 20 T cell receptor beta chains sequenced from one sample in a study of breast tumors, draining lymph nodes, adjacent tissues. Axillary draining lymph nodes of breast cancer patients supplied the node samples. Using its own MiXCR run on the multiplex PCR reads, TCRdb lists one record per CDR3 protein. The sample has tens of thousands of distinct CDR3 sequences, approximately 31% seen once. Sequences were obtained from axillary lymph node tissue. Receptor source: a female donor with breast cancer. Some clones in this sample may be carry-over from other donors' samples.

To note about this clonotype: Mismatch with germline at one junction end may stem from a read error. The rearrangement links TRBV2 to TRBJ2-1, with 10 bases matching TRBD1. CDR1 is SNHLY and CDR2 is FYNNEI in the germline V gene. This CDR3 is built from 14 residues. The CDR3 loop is CVSSDRDRGNEQFF. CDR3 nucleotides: TGTGTCAGCAGTGATCGGGACAGGGGCAATGAGCAGTTCTTC.

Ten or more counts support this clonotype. The CDR3 sequence: CASSFLGRDNEQFF. CDR3 in DNA: TGTGCCAGCAGTTTCCTCGGCAGAGACAATGAGCAGTTCTTC. J is TRBJ2-1 and V is TRBV12-3 or TRBV12-4; D is unclear. CDR3 length equals 14 residues. V lost 3 bases and J 5 bases, leaving 11 bases between the germline ends.

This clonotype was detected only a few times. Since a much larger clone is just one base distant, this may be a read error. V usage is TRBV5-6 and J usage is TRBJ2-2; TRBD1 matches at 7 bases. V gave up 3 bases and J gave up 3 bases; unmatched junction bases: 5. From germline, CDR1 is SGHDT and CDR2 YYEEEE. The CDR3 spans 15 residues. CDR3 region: CASSWGTAYTGELFF. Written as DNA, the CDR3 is TGTGCCAGCAGCTGGGGGACAGCGTACACCGGGGAGCTGTTTTTT.

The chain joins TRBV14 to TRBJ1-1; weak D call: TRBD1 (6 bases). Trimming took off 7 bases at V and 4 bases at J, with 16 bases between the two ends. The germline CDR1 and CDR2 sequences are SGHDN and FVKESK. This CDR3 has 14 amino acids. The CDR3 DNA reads TGTGCCAGCAAACTCTCAAGGGGGGGCACTGAAGCTTTCTTT. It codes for CASKLSRGGTEAFF.

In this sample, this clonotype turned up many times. The CDR3 coding sequence is TGTGCCAGCAGTGCAGGTCGACGGAACTCTGGGGCCAACGTCCTGACTTTC. Translated, it gives CASSAGRRNSGANVLTF. J is TRBJ2-6 and V is TRBV27, with unresolved D. The germline V gene has CDR1 MNHEY and CDR2 SMNVEV (reference sequence). The length of the CDR3 is 17 residues. Trimming pared 5 bases from V and 0 bases from J, leaving 14 bases between.

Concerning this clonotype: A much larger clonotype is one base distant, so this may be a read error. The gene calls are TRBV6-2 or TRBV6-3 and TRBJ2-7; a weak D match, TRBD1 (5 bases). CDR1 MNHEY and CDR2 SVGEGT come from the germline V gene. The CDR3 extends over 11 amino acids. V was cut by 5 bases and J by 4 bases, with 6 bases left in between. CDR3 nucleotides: TGTGCCAGCAGTCGGACATACGAGCAGTACTTC. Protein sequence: CASSRTYEQYF.

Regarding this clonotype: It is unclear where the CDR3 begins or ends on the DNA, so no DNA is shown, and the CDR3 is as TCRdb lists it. CDR3 protein: CVLLCQQVQDSGANVLTF. The chain carries TRBV20-1 and TRBJ2-6; TRBD1 is the table's D call and was not checked against the DNA. The CDR3 spans 18 amino acids, including both terminal residues. CDR1 is DFQATT, CDR2 SNEGSKA, per germline (reference sequence).

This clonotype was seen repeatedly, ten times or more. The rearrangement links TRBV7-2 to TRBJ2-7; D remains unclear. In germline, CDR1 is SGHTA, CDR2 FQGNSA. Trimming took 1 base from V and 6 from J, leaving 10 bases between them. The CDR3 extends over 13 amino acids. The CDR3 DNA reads TGTGCCAGCAGCTTAGAGGCCTGGGGCGAGCAGTACTTC. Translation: CASSLEAWGEQYF.

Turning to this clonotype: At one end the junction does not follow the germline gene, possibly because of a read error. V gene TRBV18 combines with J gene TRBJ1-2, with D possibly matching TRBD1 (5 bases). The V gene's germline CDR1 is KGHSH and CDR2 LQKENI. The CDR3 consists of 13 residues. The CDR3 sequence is CASSPWQGDGYTF. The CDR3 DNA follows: TGCGCCAGCTCACCGTGGCAGGGAGACGGCTACACCTTC.

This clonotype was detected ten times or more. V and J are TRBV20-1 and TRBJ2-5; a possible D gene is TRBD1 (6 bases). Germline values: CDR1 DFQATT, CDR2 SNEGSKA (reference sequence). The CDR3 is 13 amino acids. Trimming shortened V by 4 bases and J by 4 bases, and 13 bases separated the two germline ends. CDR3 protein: CSATLQGRETQYF. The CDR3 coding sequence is TGCAGTGCTACCCTACAGGGTCGAGAGACCCAGTACTTC.

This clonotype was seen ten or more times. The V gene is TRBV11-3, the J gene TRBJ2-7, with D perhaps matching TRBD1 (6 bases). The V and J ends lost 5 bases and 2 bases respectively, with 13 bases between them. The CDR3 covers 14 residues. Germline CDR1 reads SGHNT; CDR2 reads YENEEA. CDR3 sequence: CASSKRTETYEQYF. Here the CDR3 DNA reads TGTGCCAGCAGCAAAAGGACAGAGACCTACGAGCAGTACTTC. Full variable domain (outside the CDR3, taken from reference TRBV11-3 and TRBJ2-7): EAGVVQSPRYKIIEKKQPVAFWCNPISGHNTLYWYLQNLGQGPELLIRYENEEAVDDSQLPKDRFSAERLKGVDSTLKIQPAELGDSAVYLCASSKRTETYEQYFGPGTRLTVT.

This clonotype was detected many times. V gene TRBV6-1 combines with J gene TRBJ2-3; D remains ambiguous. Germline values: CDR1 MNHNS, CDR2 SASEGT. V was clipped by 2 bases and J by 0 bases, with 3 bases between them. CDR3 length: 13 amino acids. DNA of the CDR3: TGTGCCAGCAGTGAAAGGAGCACAGATACGCAGTATTTT. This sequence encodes CASSERSTDTQYF.

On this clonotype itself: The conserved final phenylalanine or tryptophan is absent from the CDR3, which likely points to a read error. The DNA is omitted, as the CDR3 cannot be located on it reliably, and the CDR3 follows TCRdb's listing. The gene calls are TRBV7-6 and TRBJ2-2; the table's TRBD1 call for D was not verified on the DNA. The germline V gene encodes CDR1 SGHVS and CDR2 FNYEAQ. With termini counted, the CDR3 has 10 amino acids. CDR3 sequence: CASSLGGILH.

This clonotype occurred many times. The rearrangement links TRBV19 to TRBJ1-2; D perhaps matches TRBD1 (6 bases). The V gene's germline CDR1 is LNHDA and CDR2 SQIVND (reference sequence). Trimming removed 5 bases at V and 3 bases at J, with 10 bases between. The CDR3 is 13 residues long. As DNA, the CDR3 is TGTGCCAGTAGTGTGACAGGAGACTATGGCTACACCTTC. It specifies CASSVTGDYGYTF.

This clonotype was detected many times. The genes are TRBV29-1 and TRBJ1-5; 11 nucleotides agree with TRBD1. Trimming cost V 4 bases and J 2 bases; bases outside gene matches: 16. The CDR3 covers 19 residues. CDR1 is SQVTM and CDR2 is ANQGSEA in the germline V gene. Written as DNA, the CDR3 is TGCAGCGTTGGGGTTGGGACAGGGGGGCTTGGGGGTGGCAATCAGCCCCAGCATTTT. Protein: CSVGVGTGGLGGGNQPQHF.

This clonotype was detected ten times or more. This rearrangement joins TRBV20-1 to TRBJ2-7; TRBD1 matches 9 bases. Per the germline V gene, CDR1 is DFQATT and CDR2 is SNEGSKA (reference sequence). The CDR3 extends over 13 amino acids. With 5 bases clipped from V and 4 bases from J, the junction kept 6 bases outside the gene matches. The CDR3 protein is CSALTGGFYEQYF. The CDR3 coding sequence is TGCAGTGCTCTGACAGGGGGTTTTTACGAGCAGTACTTC.

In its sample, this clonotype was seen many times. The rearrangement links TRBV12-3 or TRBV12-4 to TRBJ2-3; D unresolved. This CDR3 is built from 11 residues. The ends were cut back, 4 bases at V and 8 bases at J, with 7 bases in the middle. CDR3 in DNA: TGTGCCAGCAGTTCCCGTTTTACGCAGTATTTT. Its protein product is CASSSRFTQYF.

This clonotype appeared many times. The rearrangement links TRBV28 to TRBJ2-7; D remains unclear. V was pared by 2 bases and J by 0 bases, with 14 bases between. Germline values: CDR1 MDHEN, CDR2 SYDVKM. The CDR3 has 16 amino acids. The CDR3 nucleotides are TGTGCCAGCAGTTTAATCGGAAAAAGTCCCTCCTACGAGCAGTACTTC. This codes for CASSLIGKSPSYEQYF.

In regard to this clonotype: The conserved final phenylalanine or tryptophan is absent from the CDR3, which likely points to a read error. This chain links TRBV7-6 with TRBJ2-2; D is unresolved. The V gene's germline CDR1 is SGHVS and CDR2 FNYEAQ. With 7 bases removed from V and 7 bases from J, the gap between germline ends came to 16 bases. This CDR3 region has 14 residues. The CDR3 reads CASKSDHIIGELFL. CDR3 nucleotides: TGTGCCAGCAAATCGGACCACATCATCGGGGAGCTGTTTCTT.

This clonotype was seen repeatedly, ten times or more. The CDR3, as DNA: TGTGCCAGCAGTGTCAACTACAATGAGCAGTTCTTC. It specifies CASSVNYNEQFF. The V call is TRBV27, the J call TRBJ2-1; D gene uncertain. Trimming removed 5 bases from V and 3 bases from J, with 5 bases in between. Germline values: CDR1 MNHEY, CDR2 SMNVEV (reference sequence). The CDR3 sequence is 12 residues long.